The 9 T cell receptor beta chains given below trace back to one sample, sequenced in a study of cytomegalovirus exposure and HLA in healthy donors. PCR amplification relied on 60 Vbeta primers (plus 13 Jbeta primers). Profiled with immunoSEQ multiplex PCR; TCRdb holds only in-frame clones, not every one. The sample yields 200,000 to 250,000 clones, around 79% seen once. The sample comprised PBMCs. The receptors derive from a girl aged 2-10 years in good health and CMV-seronegative.

CDR3: CASSQDGGGSGPYEQYF. The CDR3 bases are TGTGCCAGCAGCCAAGATGGGGGCGGGAGCGGCCCCTACGAGCAGTACTTC. The chain uses TRBV4-2 and TRBJ2-7; D might be TRBD2 (7 bases). Germline V CDR1 and CDR2: LGHNA, YNFKEQ. Trimming left V 0 bases short and J 2 bases short, with 17 bases between. This CDR3 is built from 17 residues.

The CDR3 nucleotides read TGTGCCAGCAGCGGTACAGGGGACACCGGGGAGCTGTTTTTT. Its protein product is CASSGTGDTGELFF. The chain employs TRBV9 and TRBJ2-2; TRBD1 matches at 7 bases. CDR1 SGDLS and CDR2 YYNGEE come from the germline V gene. V lost 3 bases, J lost 3 bases, and 2 bases stayed unmatched. The length of the CDR3 is 14 residues.

The chain uses TRBV11-2 and TRBJ2-5; D call uncertain. This CDR3 is 13 amino acids long. Looked up from germline, CDR1 is SGHAT and CDR2 is FQNNGV. The V end was cut by 3 bases, the J end by 2 bases, with 7 bases between. The CDR3 DNA follows: TGTGCCAGCAGCTTGGCAGATCAAGAGACCCAGTACTTC. This codes for CASSLADQETQYF.

This clone appeared a few times. For the CDR3, the DNA is TGTGCCAGCAGCCAGAGGGGGCTGTCTGGAAACACCATATATTTT. Translation gives CASSQRGLSGNTIYF. The chain is built from TRBV6-6 and TRBJ1-3; 7 nucleotides agree with TRBD1. Germline-derived CDR1 and CDR2 are MNHNY and SVGAGI (reference sequence). The CDR3 consists of 15 residues. Losses at the gene ends were 6 bases for V and 1 base for J; bases not matched to a gene: 6.

This rearrangement joins TRBV7-2 to TRBJ2-1; D not resolved. Germline V gives CDR1 SGHTA, CDR2 FQGNSA. The germline V and J ends were trimmed by 5 bases and 12 bases, with 5 bases remaining between them. This CDR3 spans 9 amino acids. DNA for the CDR3: TGTGCCAGCAGCCCCGGGCAGTTCTTC. Translating it yields CASSPGQFF.

This chain links TRBV4-1 with TRBJ1-4; D gene ambiguous. The germline CDR1 and CDR2 sequences are MGHRA and YSYEKL. The CDR3 covers 15 residues. V was clipped by 0 bases and J by 2 bases, with 7 bases between them. CDR3 sequence (DNA): TGCGCCAGCAGCCAAGAAGCTCGGACTAATGAAAAACTGTTTTTT. Translating gives CASSQEARTNEKLFF.

This chain uses TRBV9 with TRBJ1-2; a possible D gene is TRBD1 (5 bases). This CDR3 has 12 amino acids. Germline lookup yields CDR1 SGDLS and CDR2 YYNGEE. The germline V and J ends were trimmed by 1 base and 8 bases, with 9 bases remaining between them. Written as DNA, the CDR3 is TGTGCCAGCAGCGTACAGGGTAGAGGCTACACCTTC. Translation gives CASSVQGRGYTF.

The chain combines TRBV13 with TRBJ2-3; D is ambiguous. Trimming cost V 0 bases and J 4 bases, with 14 bases left between them. The CDR3 extends over 16 amino acids. Germline CDR1 is PRHDT and CDR2 is FYEKMQ (reference sequence). The CDR3 sequence is CASSLGLVSSPDTQYF. CDR3 sequence (DNA): TGTGCCAGCAGCTTAGGCCTGGTCAGTTCCCCAGATACGCAGTATTTT.

The chain combines TRBV6-4 with TRBJ1-2; 7 bases line up with TRBD1. The CDR3 is 15 residues long. Trimming took 6 bases from V and 4 from J; bases not matched to a gene: 11. Germline V gives CDR1 MRHNA, CDR2 SNTAGT. The CDR3 bases are TGTGCCAGCAGCCTTAACCGGGACAGTACCTATGGCTACACCTTC. It yields the protein CASSLNRDSTYGYTF.